Each of the 14 T cell receptor beta chains below was sequenced from the same sample in a study of shared clonotypes between healthy human individuals. Sequenced by immunoSEQ multiplex PCR; TCRdb stores in-frame clones only, minus some. Of fewer than 850,000 clones in the sample, 90% were seen once. Sequencing input: memory CD8+ T cells from PBMCs. Stated subset: CD45RO+ cells pooled with CCR7-negative TemRA cells. The receptors originated from a man between 18 and 35 years old in good health. Some clones in this sample may be carry-over from other donors' samples.

The rearrangement joins TRBV5-4 to TRBJ2-3, with D tentatively TRBD2 (7 bases). Between the trimmed V and J ends, which lost 0 bases and 0 bases, there was a span of 11 bases. The CDR3 extends over 16 amino acids. Germline lookup yields CDR1 SGHNT and CDR2 YYREEE (reference sequence). This CDR3 reads CASSLVAGASTDTQYF. CDR3 DNA: TGTGCCAGCAGCTTGGTTGCGGGGGCTAGCACAGATACGCAGTATTTT.

Note on this clone: The identical CDR3 is also encoded by other nucleotide sequences in the sample. The chain couples TRBV5-6 to TRBJ2-1; D is possibly TRBD2 (5 bases). Looked up from germline, CDR1 is SGHDT and CDR2 is YYEEEE. Trimming stripped 4 bases from V and 2 bases from J, with 7 bases between. The CDR3 spans 13 residues. CDR3 nucleotides: TGTGCCAGCAGCCCCGGGACCTACAATGAGCAGTTCTTC. It encodes CASSPGTYNEQFF.

For this clone: This CDR3 is also generated by other DNA sequences in the sample. J is TRBJ2-1 and V is TRBV9; TRBD2 agrees at 7 bases. The CDR3 covers 15 residues. CDR1 and CDR2 from the germline V gene are SGDLS and YYNGEE. V lost 0 bases to trimming and J lost 6 bases; unmatched junction nucleotides: 6. CDR3 sequence (DNA): TGTGCCAGCAGCGTAGGGGGAGGGCCATCCAATGAGCAGTTCTTC. Protein sequence: CASSVGGGPSNEQFF.

This chain uses TRBV6-5 with TRBJ1-3, with no clear D. With 6 bases removed from V and 0 bases from J, the gap between germline ends came to 12 bases. The CDR3 length is 15 residues. CDR1 and CDR2 from the germline V gene are MNHEY and SVGAGI. The CDR3 loop reads CASRPYSYSGNTIYF. Here the CDR3 DNA reads TGTGCCAGCAGGCCCTACAGTTACTCTGGAAACACCATATATTTT.

This clone appeared a single time. The V call is TRBV7-6, the J call TRBJ2-5; D may correspond to TRBD1 or TRBD2 (5 bases each). Between the trimmed V and J ends, which lost 2 bases and 3 bases, there was a span of 7 bases. CDR1 SGHVS and CDR2 FNYEAQ come from the germline V gene. The CDR3 is 13 amino acids. In nucleotides, the CDR3 is TGTGCCAGCAGCTTACGAGGGGAAGAGACCCAGTACTTC. Translation: CASSLRGEETQYF.

The chain joins TRBV29-1 to TRBJ2-5; TRBD1 or TRBD2 may be the D gene (6 bases each). TRBJ2-7 explains the end of the DNA better; the J call may be wrong. The germline V gene has CDR1 SQVTM and CDR2 ANQGSEA. This CDR3 is built from 13 residues. The CDR3 here is CSVLGGSEYEQYF. In nucleotides, the CDR3 is TGCAGCGTTCTAGGGGGGTCGGAGTACGAGCAGTACTTC.

V usage is TRBV27 and J usage is TRBJ2-7, with TRBD1 matching over 9 bases. Looked up from germline, CDR1 is MNHEY and CDR2 is SMNVEV (reference sequence). The CDR3 sequence is 16 residues long. The V segment lost 6 bases and the J segment 0 bases; nucleotides outside the gene matches: 9. This CDR3 is CASSLATGGSSYEQYF. As DNA, the CDR3 is TGTGCCAGCAGCCTAGCGACAGGGGGAAGCTCCTACGAGCAGTACTTC.

This rearrangement joins TRBV27 to TRBJ2-1, with 11 bases that match TRBD2. The junction had 9 bases not matched to a gene; V was cut back by 4 bases and J by 7 bases. CDR3 length: 16 amino acids. The germline V gene encodes CDR1 MNHEY and CDR2 SMNVEV (reference sequence). As DNA, the CDR3 is TGTGCCAGCAGTTCACCCGGGACTAGCGGATTGAATGAGCAGTTCTTC. It is translated as CASSSPGTSGLNEQFF.

The chain carries TRBV5-6 and TRBJ2-7, with D unclear. There are 13 residues in the CDR3. The V end was cut by 5 bases, the J end by 0 bases, with 9 bases between. Germline CDR1 SGHDT, CDR2 YYEEEE. The CDR3 DNA reads TGTGCCAGCAGTCCTGAGCCCTCCTACGAGCAGTACTTC. It codes for CASSPEPSYEQYF.

The gene calls are TRBV11-2 and TRBJ2-7; D unresolved. Germline V CDR1 and CDR2: SGHAT, FQNNGV. The germline V and J ends were trimmed by 1 base and 6 bases, with 10 bases remaining between them. This CDR3 region has 13 residues. The CDR3 here is CASSLAQIGEQYF. CDR3 nucleotide sequence: TGTGCCAGCAGCTTAGCCCAGATCGGCGAGCAGTACTTC.

The chain combines TRBV11-2 with TRBJ2-5; 16 nucleotides align to TRBD2. The germline gives CDR1 SGHAT, CDR2 FQNNGV. CDR3 length: 16 residues. J was trimmed by 7 bases and V by 5 bases; bases with no gene match: 7. The CDR3 sequence: CASSLGLAGGSGTQYF. CDR3 bases: TGTGCCAGCAGCCTGGGACTAGCGGGAGGGTCTGGGACCCAGTACTTC.

This chain joins TRBV27 and TRBJ2-3; 9 nucleotides align to TRBD1. Germline lookup yields CDR1 MNHEY and CDR2 SMNVEV (reference sequence). This CDR3 is built from 16 residues. The V segment lost 4 bases and the J segment 2 bases; nucleotides outside the gene matches: 7. CDR3 nucleotide sequence: TGTGCCAGCAGTTGGGTCGGGACAGGGCACACAGATACGCAGTATTTT. Amino acid sequence: CASSWVGTGHTDTQYF.

This chain uses TRBV5-6 with TRBJ2-1; D might be TRBD1 (5 bases). Germline loops: CDR1 SGHDT, CDR2 YYEEEE. V was shortened by 2 bases and J by 4 bases, with 10 bases between the two germline ends. The CDR3 covers 14 residues. The CDR3 here is CASSFMTDYNEQFF. In DNA, the CDR3 is TGTGCCAGCAGCTTCATGACAGATTACAATGAGCAGTTCTTC.

This rearrangement joins TRBV5-8 to TRBJ1-5; a weak D match, TRBD1 (6 bases). In germline, CDR1 is SGHTS, CDR2 YDEGEE. With 5 bases removed from V and 2 bases from J, the gap between germline ends came to 11 bases. CDR3 size: 14 residues. CDR3 nucleotides: TGTGCCAGCAGTCCAGGGGCGGGCAATCAGCCCCAGCATTTT. This codes for CASSPGAGNQPQHF.